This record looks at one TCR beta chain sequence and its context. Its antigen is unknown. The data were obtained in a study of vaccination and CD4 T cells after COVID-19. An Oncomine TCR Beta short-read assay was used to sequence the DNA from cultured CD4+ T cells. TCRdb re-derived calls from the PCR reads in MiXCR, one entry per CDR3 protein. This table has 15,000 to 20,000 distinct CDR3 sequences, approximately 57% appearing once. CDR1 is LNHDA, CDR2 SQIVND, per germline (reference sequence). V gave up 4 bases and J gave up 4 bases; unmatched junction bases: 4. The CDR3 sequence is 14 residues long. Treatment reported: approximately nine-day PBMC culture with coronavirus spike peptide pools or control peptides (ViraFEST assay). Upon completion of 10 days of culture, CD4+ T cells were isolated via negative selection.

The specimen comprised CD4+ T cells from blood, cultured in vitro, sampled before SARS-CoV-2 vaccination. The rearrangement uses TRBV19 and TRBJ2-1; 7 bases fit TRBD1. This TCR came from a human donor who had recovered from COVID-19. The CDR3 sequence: CASSRDREYNEQFF. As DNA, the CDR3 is TGTGCCAGTAGTAGAGACAGGGAGTACAATGAGCAGTTCTTC.